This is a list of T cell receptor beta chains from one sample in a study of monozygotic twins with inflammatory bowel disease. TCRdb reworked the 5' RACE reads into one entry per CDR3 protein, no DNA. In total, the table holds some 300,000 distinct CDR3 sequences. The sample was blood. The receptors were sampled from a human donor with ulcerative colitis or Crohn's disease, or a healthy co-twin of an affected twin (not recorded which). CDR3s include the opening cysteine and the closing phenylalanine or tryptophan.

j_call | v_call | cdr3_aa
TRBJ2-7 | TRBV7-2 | CASSLAGSGSYEQYF
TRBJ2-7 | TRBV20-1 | CSASTPLAGLYF
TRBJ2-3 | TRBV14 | CASPSGNRSTDTQYF
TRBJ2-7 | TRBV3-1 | CASSQAQGSSYEQYF
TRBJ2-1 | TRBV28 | CAGGTVSSYNEQFF
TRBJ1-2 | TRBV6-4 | CASRQPLTGGRLANYGYTF
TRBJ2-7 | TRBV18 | CASSLLDSSYEQYF
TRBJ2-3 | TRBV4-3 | CASSQGSGPTDTQYF
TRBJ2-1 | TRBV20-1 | CSAPSGQINEQFF
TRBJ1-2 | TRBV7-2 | CASSLRGLKTDYGYTF
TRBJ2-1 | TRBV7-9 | CASSPRGGTSGGYLNYEQFF
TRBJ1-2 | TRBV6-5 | CASSYPKGGYTF
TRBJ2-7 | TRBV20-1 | CSARGTGGPEQYF
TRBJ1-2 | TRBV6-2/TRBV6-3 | CASRAGQGMSGYTF
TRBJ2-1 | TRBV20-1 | CSANHKIARPYNEQFF
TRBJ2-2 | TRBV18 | CATLTKGNTGELFF
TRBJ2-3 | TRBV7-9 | CASNPGQPTDTQYF
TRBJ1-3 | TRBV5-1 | CASSQDSVSGNTIYF
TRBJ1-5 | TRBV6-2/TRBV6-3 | CASSYFSGGRGQPQHF
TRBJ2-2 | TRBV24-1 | CATSDNSGRAGAGELFF